Reported below is one TCR beta chain. Its antigen remains undetermined. No much larger clone exists at a distance of one base, and base qualities are not known. This sample was included in a study of CD8 T cells in ankylosing spondylitis (dated by TCRdb to between 2016 and 2019). With regard to the full study: To find TCR variants linked to disease, the study profiled T cell receptor beta repertoires in ankylosing spondylitis patients and healthy donors. In total, the full study cohort was made up of nearly 110 healthy donors and roughly 27 ankylosing spondylitis patients. Peripheral blood samples were taken, and synovial fluid was additionally collected from ankylosing spondylitis patients.

General findings and caveats noted by the study authors: A TCR beta motif of seven or eight highly homologous amino acid variants appeared characteristic of blood from ankylosing spondylitis patients. Some TCR beta motif variants had previously been reported in synovial fluid and blood of reactive arthritis patients, which suggested common disease-initiation mechanisms. According to the report, matched synovial fluid samples from ankylosing spondylitis patients were significantly enriched for the disease-linked clones. In peripheral blood, the disease-linked clones were found at relatively low frequencies and had a CD8+ phenotype.

The CDR3 covers 17 residues, taking in both the cysteine and the phenylalanine. Here the CDR3 DNA is all that survives: 51 bases in frame from base 1. These reads were obtained on an Illumina HiSeq 2500. TCR beta libraries were prepared by quantitative 5'-RACE with molecular barcodes. The study's processing was this. To identify disease-linked TCR variants, a new computational method was used, one built on a probabilistic model of VDJ rearrangement. TCRdb trimmed the raw reads at Q25, called clones with MiXCR and kept productive beta chains. Each CDR3 protein gets just one entry, which takes the most common genes and DNA from the rows behind it. TCRdb, not the original authors, processed these V and J calls. This sample holds 200,000 to 300,000 distinct CDR3 sequences; 8.2% were observed only once. The ten largest clones represent more than 4.5% of the sample.

The V and J segments used are TRBV21-1 and TRBJ2-1; the DNA was not used to check the table's D call, TRBD2. TRBV21-1 constitutes a pseudogene. The specimen was blood, either unsorted or a sorted T cell fraction (not recorded which). The sequence was obtained from a female donor with ankylosing spondylitis or in good health (not recorded which). CDR3 reads: CASSKTGEDEVNNEQFF. Read as DNA, the sequence is TGTGCCAGCAGCAAAACCGGGGAGGACGAGGTGAACAATGAGCAGTTCTTC.